These 13 T cell receptor beta chains came from one sample sequenced in a study of blood T cell repertoires in COVID-19. Sequencing used immunoSEQ multiplex PCR; TCRdb keeps in-frame clones, though not all of them. The sample consists of 110,000 to 150,000 clones, 65% to 80% of them appearing once. Sequenced input: peripheral blood. The receptors stem from a man aged 55 to 69 with acute or convalescent COVID-19.

This clone was observed a handful of times. The V gene is TRBV7-9, the J gene TRBJ2-7, with 11 bases matching TRBD2. The junction had 16 bases not matched to a gene; V was cut back by 3 bases and J by 6 bases. Germline CDR1 and CDR2: SEHNR and FQNEAQ (reference sequence). The CDR3 runs to 18 residues. The CDR3 is CASSFNFRLAGSRIEQYF. Here the CDR3 DNA reads TGTGCCAGCAGCTTTAACTTTAGACTAGCGGGAAGTCGTATCGAGCAGTACTTC.

The V and J genes are TRBV5-1 and TRBJ2-5; unclear D gene. Looked up from germline, CDR1 is SGHRS and CDR2 is YFSETQ. This CDR3 contains 13 residues. Deletions cut 4 bases from V and 1 base from J, with 8 bases between. CDR3 in amino acids: CASSPVIQETQYF. In DNA, the CDR3 is TGCGCCAGCAGCCCGGTTATCCAAGAGACCCAGTACTTC.

The chain couples TRBV2 to TRBJ2-7; 7 bases are shared with TRBD1. Germline values: CDR1 SNHLY, CDR2 FYNNEI. The CDR3 sequence is 16 residues long. V shed 3 bases, J shed 1 base, and the junction held 9 bases outside the gene matches. In DNA form, the CDR3 reads TGTGCCAGCAGTGACCGTGAGGGGGACAGTTCCTACGAGCAGTACTTC. Translated: CASSDREGDSSYEQYF.

The chain couples TRBV19 to TRBJ2-1, with 10 bases lining up with TRBD1. With 8 bases clipped from V and 7 bases from J, the junction kept 8 bases outside the gene matches. Germline-derived CDR1 and CDR2 are LNHDA and SQIVND (reference sequence). The CDR3 has 14 residues. The CDR3 nucleotides read TGTGCCAGTGGGCCGGACAGGGGGAAGAATGAGCAGTTCTTC. Translating it yields CASGPDRGKNEQFF.

This clone was observed a handful of times. The chain recombines TRBV12-3 or TRBV12-4 with TRBJ2-7, with a weak D call TRBD1 (5 bases). The V end lost 6 bases, the J end lost 4 bases, and 10 bases lay between the germline ends. The CDR3 is made up of 12 amino acids. CDR3 coding DNA: TGTGCCAGCAGAATACAGGTTTACGAGCAGTACTTC. It translates to CASRIQVYEQYF.

The chain recombines TRBV11-2 with TRBJ2-7; 8 nucleotides match TRBD2. From germline, CDR1 is SGHAT and CDR2 FQNNGV. The trim removed 2 bases at V and 4 bases at J, leaving 7 bases unmatched. This CDR3 has 15 residues. CDR3 amino acids: CASSLYSSGIYEQYF. CDR3 sequence (DNA): TGTGCCAGCAGCTTATATAGTAGCGGGATTTACGAGCAGTACTTC.

The chain combines TRBV7-2 with TRBJ1-6, with 10 bases matching TRBD1. This CDR3 has 18 amino acids. Germline CDR1 and CDR2: SGHTA and FQGNSA. V dropped 5 bases and J dropped 9; count of bases not matched to a gene: 16. As DNA, the CDR3 is TGTGCCAGCAGCCCCCGGGGGGGTTCGACAGGGGGCGGTTCACCCCTCCACTTT. Amino acid sequence: CASSPRGGSTGGGSPLHF.

The chain recombines TRBV6-1 with TRBJ1-1; D gene uncertain. CDR3 size: 14 residues. CDR1 and CDR2 from the germline V gene are MNHNS and SASEGT. Trimming left V 2 bases short and J 4 bases short, with 11 bases between. CDR3 sequence reads: CASSEPGVVTEAFF. For the CDR3, the DNA is TGTGCCAGCAGTGAACCCGGAGTGGTCACTGAAGCTTTCTTT.

The V and J genes are TRBV29-1 and TRBJ2-7; D may be TRBD2 (5 bases). V lost 2 bases, J lost 0 bases, and 14 bases lay in between. The CDR3 has 15 residues. Germline V gives CDR1 SQVTM, CDR2 ANQGSEA. The chain's CDR3 is CSVERAGGSSYEQYF. DNA of the CDR3: TGCAGCGTTGAACGCGCAGGTGGGAGCTCCTACGAGCAGTACTTC.

The CDR3 region has the DNA TGTGCCAGCAGCCTACGGGCAGGGGGTACCGGGGAGCTGTTTTTT. Its protein product is CASSLRAGGTGELFF. The J gene is TRBJ2-2, the V gene TRBV11-3, with 7 bases lining up with TRBD1. Germline V gene data show CDR1 as SGHNT and CDR2 as YENEEA. This CDR3 has 15 amino acids. With V trimmed by 5 bases and J by 5 bases, 8 bases remained unmatched.

The rearrangement links TRBV27 to TRBJ2-5; TRBD2 matches 10 bases. The J segment lost 4 bases and the V segment lost 2 bases, leaving 13 bases of the junction unmatched. This CDR3 has 18 amino acids. CDR1 is MNHEY, CDR2 SMNVEV, per germline (reference sequence). For the CDR3, the DNA is TGTGCCAGCAGTTTAGAAGGCCCGCGACTAGCGGGCCGAGAGACCCAGTACTTC. Its protein is CASSLEGPRLAGRETQYF.

V is TRBV28 and J is TRBJ2-7; D is possibly TRBD1 (5 bases). CDR1 and CDR2 from the germline V gene are MDHEN and SYDVKM. The V and J ends lost 3 bases and 5 bases respectively, with 17 bases between them. The CDR3 loop spans 15 amino acids. As DNA, the CDR3 is TGTGCCAGCAGTTTGCAGGGCCAGAATAAAGACGAGCAGTACTTC. Amino acid sequence: CASSLQGQNKDEQYF.

The chain recombines TRBV18 with TRBJ1-5; D may be TRBD1 (5 bases). Germline-derived CDR1 and CDR2 are KGHSH and LQKENI. The V and J ends lost 8 bases and 7 bases respectively, with 24 bases between them. CDR3 size: 16 residues. CDR3 nucleotide sequence: TGTGCCAGCGACATCTTAAGCGGAGGGGCCGTACAGCCCCAGCATTTT. Translation gives CASDILSGGAVQPQHF. The variable domain in full, with the rest retrieved from reference TRBV18 and TRBJ1-5, is NAGVMQNPRHLVRRRGQEARLRCSPMKGHSHVYWYRQLPEEGLKFMVYLQKENIIDESGMPKERFSAEFPKEGPSILRIQQVVRGDSAAYFCASDILSGGAVQPQHFGDGTRLSIL.